A selection of T cell receptor beta chains follows, all from one sample in a study of blood T cell repertoires in COVID-19. Some clones are missing from TCRdb's copy, which holds only in-frame ones; the method was immunoSEQ multiplex PCR. This table has 70,000 to 95,000 clones, approximately 89% appearing once. Sequencing was done on a sample of peripheral blood. These receptors were taken from a man aged 45 to 65 with acute or convalescent COVID-19. Both conserved end residues are part of each CDR3. Each record gives: V gene, CDR3 protein.

V: TRBV6-1; CDR3: CASREVNNSPLHF
V: TRBV5-6; CDR3: CASSLGGRRYSGNTIYF
V: TRBV5-8; CDR3: CASSFRPGGGRVSSPLHF
V: TRBV14; CDR3: CASSLGTPLHYEQYF
V: TRBV6-5; CDR3: CASTQGILQETQYF
V: TRBV28; CDR3: CASSSGRMTWEQYF
V: TRBV7-3; CDR3: CASSPGGEDTGELFF
V: TRBV4-1; CDR3: CASSLRTENTEAFF
V: TRBV5-1; CDR3: CASSVTGGARIDSPLHF
V: TRBV3-1/TRBV3-2; CDR3: CASSQGTVGNVQYF
V: TRBV28; CDR3: CASSSPGFLGQPQHF
V: TRBV5-3; CDR3: CARSDHSSGNTIYF
V: TRBV19; CDR3: CASRASNQPQHF